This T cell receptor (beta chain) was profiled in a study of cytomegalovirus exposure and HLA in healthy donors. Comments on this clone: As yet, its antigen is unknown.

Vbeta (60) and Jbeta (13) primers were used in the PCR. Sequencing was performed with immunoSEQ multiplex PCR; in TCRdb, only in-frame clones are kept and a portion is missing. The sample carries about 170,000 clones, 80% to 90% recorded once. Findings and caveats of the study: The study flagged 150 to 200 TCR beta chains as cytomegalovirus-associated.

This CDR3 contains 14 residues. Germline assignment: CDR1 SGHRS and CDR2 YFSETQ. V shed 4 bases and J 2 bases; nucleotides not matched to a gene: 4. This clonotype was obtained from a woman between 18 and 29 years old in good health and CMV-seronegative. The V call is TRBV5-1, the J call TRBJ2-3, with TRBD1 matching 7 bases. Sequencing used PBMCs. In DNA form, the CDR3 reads TGCGCCAGCAGCCCGGGACAGCCCACAGATACGCAGTATTTT. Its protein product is CASSPGQPTDTQYF.